These 21 T cell receptor beta chains came from one sample sequenced in a study of T cell changes during pregnancy in multiple sclerosis. Measured with immunoSEQ multiplex PCR; TCRdb has only the in-frame clones, and not every one. The repertoire has more than 45,000 clones, 88% of them found once; the top ten carry 1% to 1.5%. Sample: CD4+ T cells from peripheral blood mononuclear cells, taken in the second trimester of pregnancy. Receptors were obtained from a female donor with multiple sclerosis, enrolled in a pregnancy study.

The rearrangement links TRBV7-6 to TRBJ1-1, with 8 bases fitting TRBD1. The length of the CDR3 is 14 residues. Germline V gives CDR1 SGHVS, CDR2 FNYEAQ. V shed 7 bases and J 11 bases; nucleotides not matched to a gene: 15. Written as DNA, the CDR3 is TGTGCCAGCACTAAGCCGAGACAGGGGTATAGGGCTTTCTTT. Amino acid sequence: CASTKPRQGYRAFF. Together with reference TRBV7-6 and TRBJ1-1, the CDR3 gives the full variable domain: GAGVSQSPRYKVTKRGQDVALRCDPISGHVSLYWYRQALGQGPEFLTYFNYEAQQDKSGLPNDRFSAERPEGSISTLTIQRTEQRDSAMYRCASTKPRQGYRAFFGQGTRLTVV.

This rearrangement joins TRBV4-2 to TRBJ2-5; 7 nucleotides agree with TRBD2. Losses at the gene ends were 4 bases for V and 7 bases for J; bases not matched to a gene: 12. CDR3 length: 15 residues. CDR1 and CDR2 (germline): LGHNA, YNFKEQ. The CDR3 region has the DNA TGTGCCAGCAGCCCGAACCGGGAGGCCGGGGGGACCCAGTACTTC. It specifies CASSPNREAGGTQYF.

This clone was detected a few times. The V call is TRBV6-5, the J call TRBJ1-3; D is unresolved. The germline V gene has CDR1 MNHEY and CDR2 SVGAGI. Trimming removed 0 bases from V and 0 bases from J, with 6 bases in between. CDR3 size: 15 residues. The CDR3 region has the DNA TGTGCCAGCAGTTACTCGGCAGGCTCTGGAAACACCATATATTTT. It is translated as CASSYSAGSGNTIYF.

This chain uses TRBV4-1 with TRBJ2-2; 12 nucleotides line up with TRBD2. This CDR3 region has 16 residues. With 3 bases clipped from V and 5 bases from J, the junction kept 4 bases outside the gene matches. The germline V gene encodes CDR1 MGHRA and CDR2 YSYEKL. CDR3 protein: CASSHGLAGQTGELFF. DNA for the CDR3: TGCGCCAGCAGCCACGGACTAGCGGGACAGACCGGGGAGCTGTTTTTT.

The chain couples TRBV5-4 to TRBJ1-2; the match to TRBD1 covers 7 bases. This CDR3 region has 15 residues. J gave up 3 bases and V 3 bases, and 8 bases lay outside the gene matches. Germline V CDR1 and CDR2: SGHNT, YYREEE (reference sequence). CDR3 sequence: CASSSKTGLHYGYTF. Here the CDR3 DNA reads TGTGCCAGCAGCTCCAAGACAGGGCTGCACTATGGCTACACCTTC.

The rearrangement links TRBV6-6 to TRBJ2-1; the match to TRBD1 covers 8 bases. CDR1 and CDR2 from the germline V gene are MNHNY and SVGAGI (reference sequence). The CDR3 spans 15 residues. V lost 5 bases, J lost 7 bases, and 10 bases stayed unmatched. CDR3 in DNA: TGTGCCAGCAGTCAAGGGTCCCACAGGGGGAATGAGCAGTTCTTC. Amino acids: CASSQGSHRGNEQFF.

The gene calls are TRBV7-2 and TRBJ2-3, with TRBD1 as a possible D gene (5 bases). The V gene's germline CDR1 is SGHTA and CDR2 FQGNSA. Trimming cost V 1 base and J 6 bases, with 8 bases left between them. CDR3 length: 13 residues. The CDR3 DNA is TGTGCCAGCAGCTTAGGGAACAGGGATACGCAGTATTTT. It encodes CASSLGNRDTQYF.

This chain connects TRBV7-9 to TRBJ2-2; no clear D gene. CDR3 length: 14 residues. With 0 bases removed from V and 6 bases from J, the gap between germline ends came to 8 bases. Germline CDR1 is SEHNR and CDR2 is FQNEAQ (reference sequence). The CDR3 here is CASSLARVPGELFF. The CDR3 nucleotides read TGTGCCAGCAGCTTAGCTAGAGTCCCCGGGGAGCTGTTTTTT.

This chain joins TRBV7-6 and TRBJ2-1; TRBD1 matches 7 bases. V was pared by 1 base and J by 3 bases, with 3 bases of the junction left unmatched. The CDR3 is 15 amino acids. Germline CDR1 is SGHVS and CDR2 is FNYEAQ. For the CDR3, the DNA is TGTGCCAGCAGCTTAGGACAGGGAATCTACAATGAGCAGTTCTTC. It specifies CASSLGQGIYNEQFF.

The rearrangement uses TRBV30 and TRBJ1-2; 8 nucleotides line up with TRBD1. J was trimmed by 8 bases and V by 6 bases; bases with no gene match: 14. Germline V gene lookup returns CDR1 GTSNPN and CDR2 SVGIG (reference sequence). The CDR3 runs 14 residues. This CDR3 reads CACPTGGRGDGYTF. The CDR3 DNA reads as TGTGCCTGCCCCACAGGGGGTAGAGGAGACGGCTACACCTTC.

The chain joins TRBV6-6 to TRBJ1-2; 7 bases fit TRBD1. Per germline, CDR1 MNHNY and CDR2 SVGAGI (reference sequence). J was trimmed by 8 bases and V by 6 bases; bases with no gene match: 9. The CDR3 covers 13 residues. CDR3 in DNA: TGTGCCAGCAGCCAGGGACAGTCAGCCGGCTACACCTTC. Residues: CASSQGQSAGYTF.

The chain combines TRBV2 with TRBJ2-2, with 14 bases that match TRBD2. The CDR3 covers 18 residues. J gave up 6 bases and V 3 bases, and 9 bases lay outside the gene matches. CDR1 and CDR2 from the germline V gene are SNHLY and FYNNEI. CDR3: CASSEMGLAGVRAGELFF. The CDR3 coding sequence is TGTGCCAGCAGTGAGATGGGACTAGCGGGAGTTCGCGCCGGGGAGCTGTTTTTT.

This clone was seen only once. V and J are TRBV30 and TRBJ2-3; perhaps TRBD1 as D (5 bases). The CDR3 has 12 residues. Germline CDR1 GTSNPN, CDR2 SVGIG (reference sequence). Trimming pared 8 bases from V and 0 bases from J, leaving 9 bases between. The CDR3 nucleotides are TGTGCCCTAGGGGTTAGCACAGATACGCAGTATTTT. Translating it yields CALGVSTDTQYF.

The chain's CDR3 is CASSLGGGAGEKYF. The CDR3 DNA follows: TGTGCCAGCAGCTTAGGAGGTGGGGCAGGGGAGAAGTACTTC. The V and J genes are TRBV7-2 and TRBJ2-7, with a possible D match to TRBD1 (6 bases). CDR3 length: 14 amino acids. The germline V gene encodes CDR1 SGHTA and CDR2 FQGNSA. Trimming removed 1 base from V and 11 bases from J, with 18 bases in between. Complete variable domain (other parts from reference TRBV7-2 and TRBJ2-7): GAGVSQSPSNKVTEKGKDVELRCDPISGHTALYWYRQSLGQGLEFLIYFQGNSAPDKSGLPSDRFSAERTGGSVSTLTIQRTQQEDSAVYLCASSLGGGAGEKYFGPGTRLTVT.

The V call is TRBV10-1, the J call TRBJ2-5; TRBD2 matches at 12 bases. The germline CDR1 and CDR2 sequences are WNHNN and SYGVQD (reference sequence). The CDR3 is 16 residues long. The J segment lost 2 bases and the V segment lost 4 bases, leaving 5 bases of the junction unmatched. The CDR3 protein is CASSVLAGGEQETQYF. Written as DNA, the CDR3 is TGCGCCAGCAGTGTTCTAGCGGGAGGGGAACAAGAGACCCAGTACTTC.

The gene calls are TRBV6-5 and TRBJ1-1; no reliable D call. CDR1 is MNHEY, CDR2 SVGAGI, per germline. The CDR3 covers 13 residues. V lost 7 bases to trimming and J lost 5 bases, with 14 bases between them. The CDR3 protein is CASTKPGGTEAFF. DNA for the CDR3: TGTGCCAGCACCAAGCCCGGCGGGACTGAAGCTTTCTTT.

The chain is built from TRBV29-1 and TRBJ2-1, with D possibly being TRBD2 (5 bases). The CDR3 loop spans 14 amino acids. Germline V lookup: CDR1 SQVTM, CDR2 ANQGSEA. Between the trimmed V and J ends, which lost 6 bases and 2 bases, there was a span of 14 bases. The CDR3 coding sequence is TGCAGCGTCCCTCGGGGAGTTCCCTACAATGAGCAGTTCTTC. Encoded protein: CSVPRGVPYNEQFF.

The J gene is TRBJ2-2, the V gene TRBV6-4, with 11 bases fitting TRBD2. This CDR3 contains 16 residues. V was pared by 7 bases and J by 6 bases, with 10 bases of the junction left unmatched. CDR1 MRHNA and CDR2 SNTAGT come from the germline V gene. The CDR3 DNA follows: TGTGCCAGCAAGAAACTAGCGGGAGTGAGTCCCGGGGAGCTGTTTTTT. Translated, it gives CASKKLAGVSPGELFF.

This clone was counted once. This chain uses TRBV18 with TRBJ2-7; 12 bases are shared with TRBD2. J was trimmed by 1 base and V by 3 bases; bases with no gene match: 4. Germline V lookup: CDR1 KGHSH, CDR2 LQKENI. The CDR3 has 16 amino acids. CDR3 protein: CASSPTSGSFSYEQYF. CDR3 in DNA: TGTGCCAGCTCACCGACTAGCGGGAGCTTTTCCTACGAGCAGTACTTC.

The chain has TRBV7-8 and TRBJ2-7, with D perhaps TRBD2 (6 bases). The CDR3 sequence is 14 residues long. The germline V and J ends were trimmed by 1 base and 4 bases, with 11 bases remaining between them. Germline values: CDR1 SGHVS, CDR2 FQNEAQ. In DNA form, the CDR3 reads TGTGCCAGCAGCTTAGTGGTTAGCGGTTACGAGCAGTACTTC. Its translation: CASSLVVSGYEQYF.

The chain joins TRBV19 to TRBJ2-7; 9 nucleotides line up with TRBD2. The CDR3 spans 13 residues. From germline, CDR1 is LNHDA and CDR2 SQIVND (reference sequence). V lost 4 bases and J lost 5; bases outside the gene matches: 3. CDR3 amino acids: CASSTSGNHEQYF. The CDR3 coding sequence is TGTGCCAGTAGTACTAGCGGGAACCACGAGCAGTACTTC.